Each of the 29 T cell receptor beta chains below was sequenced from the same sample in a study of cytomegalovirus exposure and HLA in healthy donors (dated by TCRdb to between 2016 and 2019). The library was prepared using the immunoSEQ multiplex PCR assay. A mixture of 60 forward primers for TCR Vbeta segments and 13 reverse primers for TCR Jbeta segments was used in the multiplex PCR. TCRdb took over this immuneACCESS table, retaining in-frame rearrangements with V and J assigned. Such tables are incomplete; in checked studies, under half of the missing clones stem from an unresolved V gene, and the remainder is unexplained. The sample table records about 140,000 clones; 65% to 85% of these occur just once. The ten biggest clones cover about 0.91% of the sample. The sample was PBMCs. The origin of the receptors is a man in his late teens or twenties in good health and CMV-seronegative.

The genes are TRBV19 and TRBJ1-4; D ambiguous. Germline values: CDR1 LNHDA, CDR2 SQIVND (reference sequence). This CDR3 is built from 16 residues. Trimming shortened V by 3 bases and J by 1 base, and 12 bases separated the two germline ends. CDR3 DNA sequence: TGTGCCAGTAGTATGCGGATGGTCGGAACTAATGAAAAACTGTTTTTT. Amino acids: CASSMRMVGTNEKLFF.

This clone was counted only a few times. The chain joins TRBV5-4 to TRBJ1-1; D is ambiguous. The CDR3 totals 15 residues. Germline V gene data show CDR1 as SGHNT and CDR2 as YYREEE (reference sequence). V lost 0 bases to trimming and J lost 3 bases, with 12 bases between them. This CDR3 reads CASSLDGLRDTEAFF. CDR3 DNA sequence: TGTGCCAGCAGCTTGGACGGACTTAGGGACACTGAAGCTTTCTTT.

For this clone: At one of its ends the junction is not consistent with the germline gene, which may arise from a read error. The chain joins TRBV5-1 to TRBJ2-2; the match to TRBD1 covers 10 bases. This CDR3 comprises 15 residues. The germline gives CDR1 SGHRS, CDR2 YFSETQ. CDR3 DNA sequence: TGCGCCAGCAGCTCGCGACAGGGGGCGGGCGGGGAGCCGTTTTTT. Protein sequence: CASSSRQGAGGEPFF.

CDR3 nucleotides: TGCGCCAGCAGCTTGCGGGGTACTAACATGATCCGAGAGACCCAGTACTTC. It is translated as CASSLRGTNMIRETQYF. V usage is TRBV5-1 and J usage is TRBJ2-5, with D perhaps matching TRBD2 (5 bases). CDR3 size: 17 residues. Trimming shortened V by 1 base and J by 4 bases, and 20 bases separated the two germline ends. Per the germline V gene, CDR1 is SGHRS and CDR2 is YFSETQ. The whole variable domain, remainder taken from reference TRBV5-1 and TRBJ2-5, is KAGVTQTPRYLIKTRGQQVTLSCSPISGHRSVSWYQQTPGQGLQFLFEYFSETQRNKGNFPGRFSGRQFSNSRSEMNVSTLELGDSALYLCASSLRGTNMIRETQYFGPGTRLLVL.

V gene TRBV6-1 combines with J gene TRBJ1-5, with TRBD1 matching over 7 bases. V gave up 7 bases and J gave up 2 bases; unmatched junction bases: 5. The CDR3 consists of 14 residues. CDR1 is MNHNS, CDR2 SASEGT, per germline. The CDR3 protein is CASNEGARNQPQHF. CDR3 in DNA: TGTGCCAGCAACGAGGGGGCGCGCAATCAGCCCCAGCATTTT.

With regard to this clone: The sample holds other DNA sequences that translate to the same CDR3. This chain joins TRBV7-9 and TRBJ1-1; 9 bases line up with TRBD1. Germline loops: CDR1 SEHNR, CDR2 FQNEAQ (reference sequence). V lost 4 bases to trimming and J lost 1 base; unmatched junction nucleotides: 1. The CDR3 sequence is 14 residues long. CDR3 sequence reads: CASSSGQGNTEAFF. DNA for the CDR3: TGTGCCAGCAGCTCGGGACAGGGGAACACTGAAGCTTTCTTT.

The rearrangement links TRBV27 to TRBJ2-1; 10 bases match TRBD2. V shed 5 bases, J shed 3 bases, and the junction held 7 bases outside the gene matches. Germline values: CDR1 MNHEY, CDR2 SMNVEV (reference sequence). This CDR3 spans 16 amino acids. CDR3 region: CASSPFASGGYNEQFF. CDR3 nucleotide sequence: TGTGCCAGCAGTCCATTTGCTAGCGGGGGCTACAATGAGCAGTTCTTC.

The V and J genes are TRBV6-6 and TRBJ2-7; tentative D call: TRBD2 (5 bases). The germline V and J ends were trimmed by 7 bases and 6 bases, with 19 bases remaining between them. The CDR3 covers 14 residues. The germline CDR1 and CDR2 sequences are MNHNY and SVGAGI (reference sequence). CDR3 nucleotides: TGTGCCAGCACCCCGGGAACGGTGGACGGCGAGCAGTACTTC. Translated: CASTPGTVDGEQYF.

For the CDR3, the DNA is TGTGCCAGCAGCCCCTCCACAGGGTCGAATTCACCCCTCCACTTT. Its protein product is CASSPSTGSNSPLHF. The chain couples TRBV11-2 to TRBJ1-6; TRBD1 might be the D (6 bases). Germline V lookup: CDR1 SGHAT, CDR2 FQNNGV. The CDR3 extends over 15 amino acids. Trimming stripped 5 bases from V and 7 bases from J, with 15 bases between. The full variable domain, completed using reference TRBV11-2 and TRBJ1-6, is EAGVAQSPRYKIIEKRQSVAFWCNPISGHATLYWYQQILGQGPKLLIQFQNNGVVDDSQLPKDRFSAERLKGVDSTLKIQPAKLEDSAVYLCASSPSTGSNSPLHFGNGTRLTVT.

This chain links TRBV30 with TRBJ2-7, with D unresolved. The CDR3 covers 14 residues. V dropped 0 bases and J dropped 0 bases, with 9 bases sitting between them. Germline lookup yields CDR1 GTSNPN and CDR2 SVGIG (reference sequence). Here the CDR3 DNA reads TGTGCCTGGAGTGTGGCAGAAACCTCCTACGAGCAGTACTTC. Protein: CAWSVAETSYEQYF.

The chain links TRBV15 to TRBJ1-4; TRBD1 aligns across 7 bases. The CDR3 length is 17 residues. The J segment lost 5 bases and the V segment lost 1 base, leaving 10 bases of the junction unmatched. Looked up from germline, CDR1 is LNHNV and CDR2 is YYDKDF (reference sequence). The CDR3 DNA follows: TGTGCCACCAGCAGAGGAAATGGGGACAGAAGAAATGAAAAACTGTTTTTT. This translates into CATSRGNGDRRNEKLFF.

CDR3 coding DNA: TGTGCCAGCAGCTTCATCTCGGGGGGGACAGATAACTATGGCTACACCTTC. Amino acid sequence: CASSFISGGTDNYGYTF. The chain has TRBV5-5 and TRBJ1-2; 7 bases map to TRBD1. Germline CDR1 and CDR2: SGHKS and YYEKEE (reference sequence). The CDR3 is 17 amino acids. V lost 2 bases and J lost 1; bases outside the gene matches: 11.

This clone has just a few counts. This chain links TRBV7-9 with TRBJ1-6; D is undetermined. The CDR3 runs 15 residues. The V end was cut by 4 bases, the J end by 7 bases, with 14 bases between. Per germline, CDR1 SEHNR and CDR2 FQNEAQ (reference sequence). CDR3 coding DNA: TGTGCCAGCAGCTCCGAGCGGAAACTCAATTCACCCCTCCACTTT. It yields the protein CASSSERKLNSPLHF. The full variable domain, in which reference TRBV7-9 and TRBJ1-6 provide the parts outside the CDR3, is DTGVSQNPRHKITKRGQNVTFRCDPISEHNRLYWYRQTLGQGPEFLTYFQNEAQLEKSRLLSDRFSAERPKGSFSTLEIQRTEQGDSAMYLCASSSERKLNSPLHFGNGTRLTVT.

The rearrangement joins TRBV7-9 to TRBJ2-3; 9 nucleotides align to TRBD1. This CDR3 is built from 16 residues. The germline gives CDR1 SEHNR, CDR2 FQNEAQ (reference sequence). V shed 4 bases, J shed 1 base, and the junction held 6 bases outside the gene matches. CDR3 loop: CASSSLRTGGTDTQYF. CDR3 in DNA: TGTGCCAGCAGCTCGCTACGGACAGGGGGCACAGATACGCAGTATTTT.

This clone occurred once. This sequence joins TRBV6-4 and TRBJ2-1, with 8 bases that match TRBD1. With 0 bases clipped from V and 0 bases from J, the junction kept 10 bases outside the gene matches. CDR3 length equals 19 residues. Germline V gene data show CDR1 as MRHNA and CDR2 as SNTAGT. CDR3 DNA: TGTGCCAGCAGTGACTCCCCGACAGGGGACTTAAGCTCCTACAATGAGCAGTTCTTC. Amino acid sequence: CASSDSPTGDLSSYNEQFF.

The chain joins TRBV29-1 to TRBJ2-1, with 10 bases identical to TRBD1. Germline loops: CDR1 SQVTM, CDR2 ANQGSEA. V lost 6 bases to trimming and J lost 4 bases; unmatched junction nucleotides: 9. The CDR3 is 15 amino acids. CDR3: CSVGQGIGRYNEQFF. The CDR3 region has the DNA TGCAGCGTGGGACAGGGGATTGGTAGGTACAATGAGCAGTTCTTC.

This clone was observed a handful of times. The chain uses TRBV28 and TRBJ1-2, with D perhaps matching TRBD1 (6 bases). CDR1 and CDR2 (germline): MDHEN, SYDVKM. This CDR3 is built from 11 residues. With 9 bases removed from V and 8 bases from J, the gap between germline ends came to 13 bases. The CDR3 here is CASTGSGGYTF. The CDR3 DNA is TGTGCCAGTACAGGGTCTGGAGGCTACACCTTC.

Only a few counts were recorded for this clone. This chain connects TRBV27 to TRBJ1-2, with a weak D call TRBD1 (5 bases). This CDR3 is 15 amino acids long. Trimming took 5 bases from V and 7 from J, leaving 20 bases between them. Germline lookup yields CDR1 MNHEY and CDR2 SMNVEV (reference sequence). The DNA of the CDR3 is TGTGCCAGCAGTCCCGGTTTGGGGGTGGGGGGTGGCTACACCTTC. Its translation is CASSPGLGVGGGYTF.

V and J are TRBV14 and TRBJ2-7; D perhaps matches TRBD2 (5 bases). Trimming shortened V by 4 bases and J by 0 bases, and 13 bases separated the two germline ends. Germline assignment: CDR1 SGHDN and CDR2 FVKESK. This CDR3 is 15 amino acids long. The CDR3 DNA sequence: TGTGCCAGCAGCCGAGGGTTGGGTTACTCCTACGAGCAGTACTTC. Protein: CASSRGLGYSYEQYF.

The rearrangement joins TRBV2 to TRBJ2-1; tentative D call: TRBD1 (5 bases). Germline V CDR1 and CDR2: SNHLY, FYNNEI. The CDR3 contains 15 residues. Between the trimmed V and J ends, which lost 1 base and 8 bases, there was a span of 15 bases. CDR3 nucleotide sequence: TGTGCCAGCAGTGAAGGGTCGGCCCTCAGGGATGAGCAGTTCTTC. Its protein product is CASSEGSALRDEQFF.

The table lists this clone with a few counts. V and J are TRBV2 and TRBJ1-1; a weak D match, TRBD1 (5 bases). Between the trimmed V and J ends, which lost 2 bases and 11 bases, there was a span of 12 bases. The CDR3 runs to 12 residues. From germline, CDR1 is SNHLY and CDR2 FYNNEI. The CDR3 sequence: CASSEFGGRAFF. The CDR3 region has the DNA TGTGCCAGCAGTGAATTTGGGGGGAGGGCTTTCTTT.

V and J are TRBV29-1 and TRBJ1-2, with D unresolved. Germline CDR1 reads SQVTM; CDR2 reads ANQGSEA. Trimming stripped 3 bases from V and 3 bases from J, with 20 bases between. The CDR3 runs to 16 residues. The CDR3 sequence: CSVDSRRGSSDYGYTF. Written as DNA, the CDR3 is TGCAGCGTTGATAGTCGCCGGGGTTCATCGGACTATGGCTACACCTTC. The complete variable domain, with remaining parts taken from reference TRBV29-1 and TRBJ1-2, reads SAVISQKPSRDICQRGTSLTIQCQVDSQVTMMFWYRQQPGQSLTLIATANQGSEATYESGFVIDKFPISRPNLTFSTLTVSNMSPEDSSIYLCSVDSRRGSSDYGYTFGSGTRLTVV.

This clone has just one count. The CDR3 spells CASSSLDRGNEKLFF. The DNA of the CDR3 is TGTGCCAGCAGCTCTCTGGACAGGGGGAATGAAAAACTGTTTTTT. This chain links TRBV11-2 with TRBJ1-4; 10 bases match TRBD1. Germline CDR1 is SGHAT and CDR2 is FQNNGV. Trimming at V came to 4 bases and at J to 5 bases, leaving 4 bases not matched to a gene. The CDR3 spans 15 residues.

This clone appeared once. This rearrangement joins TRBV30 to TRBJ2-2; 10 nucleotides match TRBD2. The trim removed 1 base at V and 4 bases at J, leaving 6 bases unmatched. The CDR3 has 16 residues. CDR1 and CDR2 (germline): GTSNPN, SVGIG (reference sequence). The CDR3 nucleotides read TGTGCCTGGAGTGAACTAGCGGGGTTTGGCACCGGGGAGCTGTTTTTT. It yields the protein CAWSELAGFGTGELFF. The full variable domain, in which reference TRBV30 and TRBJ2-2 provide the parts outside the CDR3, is SQTIHQWPATLVQPVGSPLSLECTVEGTSNPNLYWYRQAAGRGLQLLFYSVGIGQISSEVPQNLSASRPQDRQFILSSKKLLLSDSGFYLCAWSELAGFGTGELFFGEGSRLTVL.

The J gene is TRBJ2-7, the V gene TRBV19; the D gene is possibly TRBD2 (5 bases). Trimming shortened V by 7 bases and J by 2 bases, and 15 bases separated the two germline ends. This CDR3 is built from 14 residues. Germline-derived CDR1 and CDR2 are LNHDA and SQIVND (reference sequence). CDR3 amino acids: CASNPRDGTYEQYF. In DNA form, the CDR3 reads TGTGCCAGTAATCCCCGAGACGGGACCTACGAGCAGTACTTC.

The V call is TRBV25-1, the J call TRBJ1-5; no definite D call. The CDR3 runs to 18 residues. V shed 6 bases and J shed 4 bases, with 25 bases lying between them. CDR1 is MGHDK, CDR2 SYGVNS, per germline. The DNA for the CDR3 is TGTGCCAGCAGCTTTACTTCGACGCGGGCCACTCAAAATCAGCCCCAGCATTTT. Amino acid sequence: CASSFTSTRATQNQPQHF.

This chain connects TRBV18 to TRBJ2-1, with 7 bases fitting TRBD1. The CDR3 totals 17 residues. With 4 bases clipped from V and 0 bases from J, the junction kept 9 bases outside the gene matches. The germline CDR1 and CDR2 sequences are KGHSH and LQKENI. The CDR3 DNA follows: TGTGCCAGCTCACGTTTCGGGACAGCCGCCTCCTACAATGAGCAGTTCTTC. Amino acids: CASSRFGTAASYNEQFF.

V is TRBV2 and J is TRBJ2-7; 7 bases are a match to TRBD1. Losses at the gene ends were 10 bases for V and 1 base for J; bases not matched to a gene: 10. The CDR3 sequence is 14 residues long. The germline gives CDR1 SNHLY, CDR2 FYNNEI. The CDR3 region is CAIKGQLTSYEQYF. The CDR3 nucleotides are TGTGCCATCAAGGGACAGCTTACATCCTACGAGCAGTACTTC. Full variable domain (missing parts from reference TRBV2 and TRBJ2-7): EPEVTQTPSHQVTQMGQEVILRCVPISNHLYFYWYRQILGQKVEFLVSFYNNEISEKSEIFDDQFSVERPDGSNFTLKIRSTKLEDSAMYFCAIKGQLTSYEQYFGPGTRLTVT.

CDR3 protein: CASSPRDRDSPLHF. CDR3 coding DNA: TGTGCCAGCAGCCCTCGGGACAGGGATTCACCCCTCCACTTT. The chain recombines TRBV7-8 with TRBJ1-6, with TRBD1 matching over 9 bases. The CDR3 spans 14 residues. With 5 bases clipped from V and 8 bases from J, the junction kept 4 bases outside the gene matches. Germline CDR1 SGHVS, CDR2 FQNEAQ.